This TCR beta chain originates from a study of shared clonotypes between healthy human individuals. In the sorted-subset replicate PCRs, 200 ng DNA, around 30,000 T cell genomes, was used. Assay used: immunoSEQ multiplex PCR; TCRdb lists only in-frame clones, some missing. The sample includes under 2,500,000 clones, 95% of them seen just once. About this clone itself: Its specificity is unknown.

Study-wide results and limits: Measured sharing among donors was expected to vary with sequencing depth. Clonotypes not shared had lower generation probabilities than those common to all four donors.

V shed 8 bases, J shed 8 bases, and the junction held 11 bases outside the gene matches. This CDR3 contains 15 residues. From germline, CDR1 is MDHEN and CDR2 SYDVKM. The TCR sequence derives from a man younger than 35 in good health. The sequencing sample was made of naive CD4+ T cells sorted from blood. The sample's subset: CD45RA+ positively selected. The chain employs TRBV28 and TRBJ1-6; 8 bases line up with TRBD1. The CDR3 loop is CASVERGTGYSPLHF. The CDR3 DNA sequence: TGTGCCAGCGTCGAAAGAGGGACAGGTTATTCACCCCTCCACTTT. The full variable domain, with the rest looked up from reference TRBV28 and TRBJ1-6, is DVKVTQSSRYLVKRTGEKVFLECVQDMDHENMFWYRQDPGLGLRLIYFSYDVKMKEKGDIPEGYSVSREKKERFSLILESASTNQTSMYLCASVERGTGYSPLHFGNGTRLTVT.